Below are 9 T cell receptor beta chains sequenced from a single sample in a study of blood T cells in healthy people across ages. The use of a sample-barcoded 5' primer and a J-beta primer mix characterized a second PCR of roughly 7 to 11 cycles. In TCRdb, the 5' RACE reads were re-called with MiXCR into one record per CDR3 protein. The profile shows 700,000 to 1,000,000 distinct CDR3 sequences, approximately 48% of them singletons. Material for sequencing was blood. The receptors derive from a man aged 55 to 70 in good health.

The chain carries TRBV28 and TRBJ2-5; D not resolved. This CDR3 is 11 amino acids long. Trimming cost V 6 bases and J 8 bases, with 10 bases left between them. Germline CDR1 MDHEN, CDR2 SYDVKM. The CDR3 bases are TGTGCCAGCAGCTATCGGAGTACCCAGTACTTC. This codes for CASSYRSTQYF.

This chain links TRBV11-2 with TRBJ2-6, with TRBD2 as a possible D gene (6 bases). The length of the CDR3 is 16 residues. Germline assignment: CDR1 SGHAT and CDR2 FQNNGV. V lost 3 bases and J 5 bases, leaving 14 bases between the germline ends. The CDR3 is CASSFSGTQRANVLTF. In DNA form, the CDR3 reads TGTGCCAGCAGCTTCTCGGGGACTCAGAGGGCCAACGTCCTGACTTTC.

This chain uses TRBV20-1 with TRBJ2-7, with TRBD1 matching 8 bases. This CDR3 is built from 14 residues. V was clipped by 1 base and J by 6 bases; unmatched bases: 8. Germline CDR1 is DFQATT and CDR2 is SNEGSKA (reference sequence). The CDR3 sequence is CSARVDRGYSEQYF. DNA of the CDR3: TGCAGTGCTAGAGTCGACAGGGGATACTCCGAGCAGTACTTC.

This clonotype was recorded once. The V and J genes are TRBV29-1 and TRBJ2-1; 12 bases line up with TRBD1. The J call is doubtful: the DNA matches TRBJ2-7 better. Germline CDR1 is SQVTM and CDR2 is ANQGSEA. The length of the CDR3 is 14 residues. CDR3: CSAGTGGPYNEQYF. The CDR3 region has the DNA TGCAGCGCTGGGACAGGGGGCCCTTACAATGAGCAGTACTTC.

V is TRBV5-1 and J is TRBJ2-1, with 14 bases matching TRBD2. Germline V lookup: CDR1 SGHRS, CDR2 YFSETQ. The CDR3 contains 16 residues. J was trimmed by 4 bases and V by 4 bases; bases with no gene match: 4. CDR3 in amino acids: CASSARTSGGYNEQFF. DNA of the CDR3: TGCGCCAGCAGCGCGCGGACTAGCGGGGGGTACAATGAGCAGTTCTTC.

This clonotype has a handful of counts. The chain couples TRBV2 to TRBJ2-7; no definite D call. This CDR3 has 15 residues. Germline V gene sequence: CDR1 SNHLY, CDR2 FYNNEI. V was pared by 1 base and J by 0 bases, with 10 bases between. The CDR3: CASSEVLSTSYEQYF. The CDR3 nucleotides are TGTGCCAGCAGTGAAGTATTAAGCACCTCCTACGAGCAGTACTTC.

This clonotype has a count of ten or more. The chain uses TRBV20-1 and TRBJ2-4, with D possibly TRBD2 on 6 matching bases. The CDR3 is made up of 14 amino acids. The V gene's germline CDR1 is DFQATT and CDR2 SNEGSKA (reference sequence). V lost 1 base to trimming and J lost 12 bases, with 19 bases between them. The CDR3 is CSARGPAEGITQYF. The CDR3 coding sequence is TGCAGTGCTAGAGGCCCGGCGGAGGGAATAACTCAGTACTTC.

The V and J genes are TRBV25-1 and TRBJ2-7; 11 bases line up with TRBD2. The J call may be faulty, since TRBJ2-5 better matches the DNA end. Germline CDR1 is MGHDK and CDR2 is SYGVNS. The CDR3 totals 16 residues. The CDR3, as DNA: TGTGCCAGCAGTGCTCCTAGCGGGGGGCCCGGAGGGACCCAGTACTTC. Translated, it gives CASSAPSGGPGGTQYF.

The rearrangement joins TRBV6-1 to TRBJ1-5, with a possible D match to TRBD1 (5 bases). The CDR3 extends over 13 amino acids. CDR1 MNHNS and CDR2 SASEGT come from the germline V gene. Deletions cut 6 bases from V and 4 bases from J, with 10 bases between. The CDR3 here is CASRYRTNQPQHF. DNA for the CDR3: TGTGCCAGCAGATACAGGACTAATCAGCCCCAGCATTTT.